These 23 T cell receptor beta chains were all obtained from the same sample, sequenced in a study of tumor-infiltrating lymphocytes in primary liver carcinoma. cDNA specific to TCR beta was made from 500 ng of total RNA, with a constant-region primer employed for priming. What produced the TCR beta libraries was three nested multiplex PCR rounds using slightly modified ARM-PCR. It was with TRBV1-TRBV30 forward primers and a C-beta reverse primer that the first two PCR rounds were run, at approximately 9 cycles each. TCRdb itself ran the multiplex PCR reads through MiXCR, one entry per CDR3 protein. The profile shows tens of thousands of distinct CDR3 sequences, 70% to 85% of them singletons. Joint extraction of RNA and DNA used 20-30 mg of bulk tissue that was unsorted. Specimen: liver tumor tissue from sampling region 5. Subset meaning: tumor region T5, tumor centre. The receptors derive from a man aged 40-49 years with primary liver carcinoma and hepatitis B virus infection.

The chain is built from TRBV4-1 and TRBJ2-5; either TRBD1 or TRBD2 may fit D (5 bases each). The CDR3 is made up of 14 amino acids. From germline, CDR1 is MGHRA and CDR2 YSYEKL. The V and J ends lost 2 bases and 8 bases respectively, with 15 bases between them. CDR3 DNA sequence: TGCGCCAGCAGCCAATTGGGACCGGCAGGAACCCAGTACTTC. Translating it yields CASSQLGPAGTQYF.

In its sample, this clonotype was seen a few times. Given the absence of the conserved phenylalanine or tryptophan at the CDR3 end, a read error is likely. The gene calls are TRBV10-3 and TRBJ2-1; 8 bases fit TRBD2. V shed 9 bases, J shed 0 bases, and the junction held 4 bases outside the gene matches. The CDR3 contains 14 residues. Germline lookup yields CDR1 ENHRY and CDR2 SYGVKD. CDR3 residues: CAMSGSPSYNEQFY. CDR3 sequence (DNA): TGTGCCATGAGCGGGAGCCCCTCCTACAATGAGCAGTTCTAC.

This clonotype was seen repeatedly, ten times or more. The V gene is TRBV20-1, the J gene TRBJ2-1; D ambiguous. Germline-derived CDR1 and CDR2 are DFQATT and SNEGSKA (reference sequence). Deletions cut 0 bases from V and 7 bases from J, with 13 bases between. The CDR3 loop spans 14 amino acids. The CDR3 loop is CSARDGLGSNEQFF. The CDR3 bases are TGCAGTGCTAGAGATGGTCTGGGGTCGAATGAGCAGTTCTTC.

To note about this clonotype: Being one base from a much bigger clone, this may be a read error. The CDR3 DNA follows: TGTGCCAACGGTCCGCAGGGTGAAAAACTGTTTTTT. Residues: CANGPQGEKLFF. The V gene is TRBV28, the J gene TRBJ1-4, with D tentatively TRBD1 (5 bases). Trimming took 10 bases from V and 7 from J, leaving 13 bases between them. Germline CDR1 is MDHEN and CDR2 is SYDVKM. CDR3 length: 12 residues.

This clonotype was seen repeatedly, ten times or more. This sequence joins TRBV12-3 or TRBV12-4 and TRBJ2-6; TRBD1 agrees at 7 bases. V gave up 2 bases and J gave up 0 bases; unmatched junction bases: 4. This CDR3 has 17 residues. This chain's CDR3 is CASSLTGQTSGANVLTF. The CDR3 bases are TGTGCCAGCAGTTTAACGGGACAGACCTCTGGGGCCAACGTCCTGACTTTC.

To note about this clonotype: It may be a read error: a sequence one base away is much more abundant. The rearrangement uses TRBV6-4 and TRBJ2-6; D is unresolved. Germline values: CDR1 MRHNA, CDR2 SNTAGT. V gave up 8 bases and J gave up 3 bases, with 5 bases separating them. This CDR3 has 12 residues. CDR3 nucleotides: TGTGCCAGCCGCTATGGGGCCAACGTCCTGACTTTC. Its protein is CASRYGANVLTF.

A remark on this clonotype: The junction does not match germline at one end; this may be a read error. V and J are TRBV6-2 or TRBV6-3 and TRBJ2-6, with 7 bases lining up with TRBD2. Germline loops: CDR1 MNHEY, CDR2 SVGEGT. The CDR3 is made up of 21 amino acids. CDR3 bases: TGTGCCAGCACCCCCAGGAGGCGTGGGTCTAGCGGCGCCTCTGGGGCCAACATCCTGACTTTC. Translation: CASTPRRRGSSGASGANILTF.

Comments on this clonotype: No conserved phenylalanine or tryptophan is present at the end of the CDR3, so a read error is the likely explanation. The chain recombines TRBV11-2 with TRBJ2-2, with a possible D match to TRBD2 (6 bases). V shed 8 bases and J shed 6 bases, with 25 bases lying between them. The germline V gene encodes CDR1 SGHAT and CDR2 FQNNGV. The CDR3 totals 17 residues. The CDR3 DNA follows: TGTGCCAGCGGCCCGTTAGCAGGAGGGCCGAGGGCCGGGGAGCTGTTTTAT. Its protein is CASGPLAGGPRAGELFY.

The chain's CDR3 is CAAVTQGCKSGANVLTF. The CDR3 DNA is TGTGCAGCAGTTACTCAGGGGTGTAAAAGTGGGGCCAACGTCCTGACTTTC. The gene calls are TRBV6-5 and TRBJ2-6; possibly TRBD1 for D (6 bases). CDR3 length: 17 amino acids. Germline CDR1 reads MNHEY; CDR2 reads SVGAGI.

Regarding this clonotype: Sequence at one end of the junction differs from germline and may be a read error. This sequence joins TRBV4-2 and TRBJ1-2; D is ambiguous. This CDR3 spans 14 amino acids. Looked up from germline, CDR1 is LGHNA and CDR2 is YNFKEQ. The CDR3 region is CASNHDDGDYGYTF. CDR3 coding DNA: TGTGCTAGCAACCATGATGACGGAGACTATGGCTACACCTTC.

The rearrangement uses TRBV10-3 and TRBJ1-1, with D maybe TRBD1 (6 bases). CDR3 size: 13 residues. V was cut by 11 bases and J by 9 bases, with 22 bases left in between. Germline assignment: CDR1 ENHRY and CDR2 SYGVKD. CDR3 amino acids: CAARGVQNHKAFF. The CDR3 DNA sequence: TGTGCCGCAAGGGGGGTGCAGAACCATAAAGCTTTCTTT.

Note on this clonotype: Likely a read error: the CDR3 ends without its conserved phenylalanine or tryptophan. V gene TRBV11-2 combines with J gene TRBJ2-3; D may be TRBD2 (6 bases). The V gene lost 10 bases and the J gene lost 4 bases, with 15 bases spanning the gap. The germline CDR1 and CDR2 sequences are SGHAT and FQNNGV. The CDR3 loop spans 13 amino acids. CDR3 nucleotides: TGTGCCACCTGCGAAGCTAGCGCAGATACGCAGTATTCT. It specifies CATCEASADTQYS.

In regard to this clonotype: The germline gene is not matched at one end of the junction; a read error may be the cause. J is TRBJ2-1 and V is TRBV6-5; TRBD2 might be the D (6 bases). Germline-derived CDR1 and CDR2 are MNHEY and SVGAGI. The CDR3 totals 17 residues. CDR3 residues: CASSYPFGGPSMNEQLF. CDR3 sequence (DNA): TGTGCCAGCAGTTACCCTTTCGGGGGACCGTCTATGAATGAGCAGTTGTTC.

By frequency in the sample, this clonotype is medium-sized. This rearrangement joins TRBV6-5 to TRBJ2-3; D may match TRBD1 or TRBD2 (5 bases each). The CDR3 is 14 amino acids. V was trimmed by 4 bases and J by 1 base, leaving 9 bases between them. The V gene's germline CDR1 is MNHEY and CDR2 SVGAGI. CDR3 loop: CASSWDGRTDTQYF. The CDR3, as DNA: TGTGCCAGCAGTTGGGACGGACGCACAGATACGCAGTATTTT.

The chain links TRBV11-2 to TRBJ2-1; 7 bases map to TRBD2. CDR1 is SGHAT, CDR2 FQNNGV, per germline. The trim removed 5 bases at V and 0 bases at J, leaving 1 base unmatched. This CDR3 region has 14 residues. The CDR3 reads CASSGGGSYNEQFF. The CDR3, as DNA: TGTGCCAGCAGCGGGGGGGGCTCCTACAATGAGCAGTTCTTC.

Regarding this clonotype: A much larger clone differs by one base, so this may be a read error. The chain uses TRBV28 and TRBJ2-1; D call uncertain. CDR3 length equals 12 residues. From germline, CDR1 is MDHEN and CDR2 SYDVKM. The CDR3 DNA sequence: TGTGCCAGCAGTTTATCCTACGATGAGCAGTTCTTC. Amino acids: CASSLSYDEQFF.

The CDR3 loop reads CASSLDKAYNEQFF. DNA for the CDR3: TGTGCCAGCAGCTTAGATAAAGCCTACAATGAGCAGTTCTTC. The chain combines TRBV11-2 with TRBJ2-1; D is unresolved. The V end was cut by 0 bases, the J end by 2 bases, with 5 bases between. Germline CDR1 and CDR2: SGHAT and FQNNGV. The CDR3 has 14 amino acids.

This clonotype was detected a few times. A much larger clone sits a single nucleotide away, making a read error possible. The chain has TRBV28 and TRBJ2-7; possible D gene TRBD2, 6 bases. This CDR3 is built from 14 residues. Germline values: CDR1 MDHEN, CDR2 SYDVKM. CDR3 protein: CASSLEDYSYGQYF. Here the CDR3 DNA reads TGTGCCAGCAGTTTAGAGGACTACTCCTACGGGCAGTACTTC.

This clonotype was seen ten or more times. The gene calls are TRBV4-1 and TRBJ2-3; no definite D call. Between the trimmed V and J ends, which lost 1 base and 2 bases, there was a span of 13 bases. The length of the CDR3 is 16 residues. Germline CDR1 is MGHRA and CDR2 is YSYEKL. CDR3 DNA sequence: TGCGCCAGCAGCCAAGGAGACTTTTTGTACACAGATACGCAGTATTTT. Translation gives CASSQGDFLYTDTQYF.

A remark on this clonotype: An end of the junction differs from the germline gene, which may be a read error. CDR3 residues: CTSTRDEAGNTIYF. For the CDR3, the DNA is TGTACCAGCACCAGGGACGAGGCGGGAAACACCATATATTTT. This chain joins TRBV4-2 and TRBJ1-3; D possibly corresponds to TRBD1 (5 bases). The germline V gene has CDR1 LGHNA and CDR2 YNFKEQ. The CDR3 spans 14 residues.

Worth noting for this clonotype: The conserved phenylalanine or tryptophan is not found at the CDR3 terminus, so this likely reflects a read error. The J gene is TRBJ2-2, the V gene TRBV11-2, with D perhaps matching TRBD2 (6 bases). The CDR3 loop spans 15 amino acids. Germline V gene data show CDR1 as SGHAT and CDR2 as FQNNGV. The CDR3 is CASLTPGVYTGVLFV. The CDR3 DNA is TGTGCCAGCCTCACACCGGGAGTGTACACCGGGGTGCTGTTTGTT.

Many counts were recorded for this clonotype. This chain connects TRBV29-1 to TRBJ2-1, with 11 bases fitting TRBD2. The germline V gene has CDR1 SQVTM and CDR2 ANQGSEA. This CDR3 comprises 13 residues. J was trimmed by 5 bases and V by 4 bases; bases with no gene match: 1. The CDR3 reads CSVGGLADNEQFF. The CDR3 nucleotides are TGCAGCGTTGGGGGACTAGCGGACAATGAGCAGTTCTTC.

Turning to this clonotype: A read error may produce the germline difference seen at one junction end. The rearrangement joins TRBV29-1 to TRBJ2-1, with 9 nucleotides matching TRBD2. The CDR3 is made up of 14 amino acids. Germline V CDR1 and CDR2: SQVTM, ANQGSEA. The CDR3 loop reads CSAGASGKSNEQFF. The CDR3 nucleotides read TGCAGCGCTGGGGCTAGCGGGAAGTCGAATGAACAGTTCTTC.